This passage covers 8 T cell receptor beta chains from one sample sequenced in a study of blood T cell repertoires in COVID-19 (dated by TCRdb to 2018 to 2021). Libraries were prepared through the immunoSEQ multiplex PCR assay. What TCRdb holds here is the immuneACCESS table cut down to in-frame rearrangements. Part of the clones is not present; checked against another copy, under half of the missing clones reflect an unresolved V gene, and the others are unexplained. For this sample there are some 180,000 clones; 81% appear just once. Jointly, the top ten make up approximately 11% of the sample. Sequencing was carried out using peripheral blood. The receptors were gathered from a woman aged 40 to 50 with COVID-19, enrolled during active disease.

This chain joins TRBV30 and TRBJ1-3; a weak D match, TRBD1 (5 bases). CDR1 and CDR2 (germline): GTSNPN, SVGIG (reference sequence). The CDR3 spans 15 residues. Trimming removed 0 bases from V and 4 bases from J, with 13 bases in between. As DNA, the CDR3 is TGTGCCTGGAGTGTCTCGGGGGGAGGAGGAAACACCATATATTTT. Translated: CAWSVSGGGGNTIYF.

The chain carries TRBV5-4 and TRBJ2-5; TRBD1 agrees at 8 bases. CDR3 length: 14 residues. Germline lookup yields CDR1 SGHNT and CDR2 YYREEE (reference sequence). The J segment lost 3 bases and the V segment lost 4 bases, leaving 5 bases of the junction unmatched. In DNA, the CDR3 is TGTGCCAGCAGCCAGACAGGGGTTGAAGAGACCCAGTACTTC. This encodes CASSQTGVEETQYF.

This clone was counted once. The chain joins TRBV19 to TRBJ2-1; 10 bases are shared with TRBD2. V shed 6 bases and J 4 bases; nucleotides not matched to a gene: 6. Germline-derived CDR1 and CDR2 are LNHDA and SQIVND (reference sequence). The CDR3 is made up of 15 amino acids. The CDR3 coding sequence is TGTGCCAGTAGGGGAGCGGGAGGGCCTTACAATGAGCAGTTCTTC. It translates to CASRGAGGPYNEQFF.

This clone came up a few times. The J gene is TRBJ2-1, the V gene TRBV9, with D tentatively TRBD2 (6 bases). Germline CDR1 is SGDLS and CDR2 is YYNGEE. This CDR3 contains 16 residues. The V and J ends lost 4 bases and 3 bases respectively, with 17 bases between them. CDR3 bases: TGTGCCAGCAGCCCCGACGGGGGAAAACACTACAATGAGCAGTTCTTC. Amino acids: CASSPDGGKHYNEQFF.

The gene calls are TRBV4-1 and TRBJ2-7; a weak D match, TRBD1 (6 bases). V was shortened by 4 bases and J by 1 base, with 14 bases between the two germline ends. Germline V gene data show CDR1 as MGHRA and CDR2 as YSYEKL. The length of the CDR3 is 15 residues. The DNA of the CDR3 is TGCGCCAGCAGCCCCCCCGGGACACTTTCCTACGAGCAGTACTTC. It codes for CASSPPGTLSYEQYF.

The rearrangement links TRBV5-1 to TRBJ2-5, with 9 positions matching TRBD1. V lost 1 base and J lost 2; bases outside the gene matches: 6. Per germline, CDR1 SGHRS and CDR2 YFSETQ. The CDR3 length is 16 residues. The CDR3 DNA follows: TGCGCCAGCAGCTTGCAAACAGGGGGCTTGCAAGAGACCCAGTACTTC. Translation gives CASSLQTGGLQETQYF.

The V gene is TRBV6-5, the J gene TRBJ1-1; possible D gene TRBD1, 6 bases. Germline loops: CDR1 MNHEY, CDR2 SVGAGI. CDR3 size: 14 residues. V lost 5 bases and J lost 7, with 17 bases in between. The CDR3 nucleotides read TGTGCCAGCAGTCCGCGGGGGGGCTCGGGTGAAGCTTTCTTT. Amino acids: CASSPRGGSGEAFF.

The V and J genes are TRBV6-2 or TRBV6-3 and TRBJ1-1, with D maybe TRBD1 (6 bases). The V gene's germline CDR1 is MNHEY and CDR2 SVGEGT. This CDR3 is built from 15 residues. V was pared by 6 bases and J by 1 base, with 15 bases between. The DNA of the CDR3 is TGTGCCAGCAGCCACAAGGGGGTGCGGAACACTGAAGCTTTCTTT. Translation: CASSHKGVRNTEAFF.